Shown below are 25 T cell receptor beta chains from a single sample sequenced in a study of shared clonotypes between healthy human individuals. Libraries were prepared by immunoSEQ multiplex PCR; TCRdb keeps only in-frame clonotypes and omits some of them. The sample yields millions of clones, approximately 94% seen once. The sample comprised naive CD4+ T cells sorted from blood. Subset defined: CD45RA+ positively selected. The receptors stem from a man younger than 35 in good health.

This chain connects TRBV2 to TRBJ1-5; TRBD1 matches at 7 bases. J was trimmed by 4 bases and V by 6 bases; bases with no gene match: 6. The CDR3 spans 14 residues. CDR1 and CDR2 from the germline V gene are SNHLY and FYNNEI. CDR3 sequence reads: CASRLGQANQPQHF. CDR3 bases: TGTGCCAGCAGACTCGGACAGGCTAATCAGCCCCAGCATTTT.

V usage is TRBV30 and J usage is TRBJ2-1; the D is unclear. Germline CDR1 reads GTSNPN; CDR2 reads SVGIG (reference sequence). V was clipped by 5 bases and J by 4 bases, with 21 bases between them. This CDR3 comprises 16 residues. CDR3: CAWVPPGPSSYNEQFF. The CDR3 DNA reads TGTGCCTGGGTTCCACCGGGTCCCTCATCTTACAATGAGCAGTTCTTC.

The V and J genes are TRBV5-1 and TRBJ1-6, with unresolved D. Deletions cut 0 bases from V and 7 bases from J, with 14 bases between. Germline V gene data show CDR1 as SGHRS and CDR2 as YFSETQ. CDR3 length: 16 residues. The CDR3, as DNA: TGCGCCAGCAGCTTGGTTTCGATTTCATTAAATTCACCCCTCCACTTT. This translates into CASSLVSISLNSPLHF. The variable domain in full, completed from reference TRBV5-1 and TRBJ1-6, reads KAGVTQTPRYLIKTRGQQVTLSCSPISGHRSVSWYQQTPGQGLQFLFEYFSETQRNKGNFPGRFSGRQFSNSRSEMNVSTLELGDSALYLCASSLVSISLNSPLHFGNGTRLTVT.

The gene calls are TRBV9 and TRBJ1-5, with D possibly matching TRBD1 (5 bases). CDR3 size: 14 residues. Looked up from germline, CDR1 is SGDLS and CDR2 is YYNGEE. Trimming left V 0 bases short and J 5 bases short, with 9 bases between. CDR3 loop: CASSVGPGDQPQHF. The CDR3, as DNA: TGTGCCAGCAGCGTAGGACCGGGGGATCAGCCCCAGCATTTT. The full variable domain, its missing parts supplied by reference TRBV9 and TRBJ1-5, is DSGVTQTPKHLITATGQRVTLRCSPRSGDLSVYWYQQSLDQGLQFLIQYYNGEERAKGNILERFSAQQFPDLHSELNLSSLELGDSALYFCASSVGPGDQPQHFGDGTRLSIL.

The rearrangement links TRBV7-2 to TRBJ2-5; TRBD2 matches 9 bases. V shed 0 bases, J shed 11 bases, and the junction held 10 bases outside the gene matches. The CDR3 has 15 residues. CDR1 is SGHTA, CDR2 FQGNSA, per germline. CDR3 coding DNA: TGTGCCAGCAGCTTAGCGCCGCGGGAGGGTGGGGAGCAGTACTTC. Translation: CASSLAPREGGEQYF. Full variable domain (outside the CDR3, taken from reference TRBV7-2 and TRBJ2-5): GAGVSQSPSNKVTEKGKDVELRCDPISGHTALYWYRQSLGQGLEFLIYFQGNSAPDKSGLPSDRFSAERTGGSVSTLTIQRTQQEDSAVYLCASSLAPREGGEQYFGPGTRLLVL.

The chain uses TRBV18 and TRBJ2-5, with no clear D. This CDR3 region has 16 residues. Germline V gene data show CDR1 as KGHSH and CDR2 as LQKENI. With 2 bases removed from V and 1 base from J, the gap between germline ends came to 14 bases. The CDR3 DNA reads TGTGCCAGCTCACCAGTTTCACAGCCTCTCCAAGAGACCCAGTACTTC. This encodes CASSPVSQPLQETQYF.

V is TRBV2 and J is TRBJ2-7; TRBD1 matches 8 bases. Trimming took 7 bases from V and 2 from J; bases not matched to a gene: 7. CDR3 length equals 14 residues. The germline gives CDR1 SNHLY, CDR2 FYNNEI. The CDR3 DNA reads TGTGCCAGCATTGGTACAGGGGGTCCCTACGAGCAGTACTTC. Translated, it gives CASIGTGGPYEQYF.

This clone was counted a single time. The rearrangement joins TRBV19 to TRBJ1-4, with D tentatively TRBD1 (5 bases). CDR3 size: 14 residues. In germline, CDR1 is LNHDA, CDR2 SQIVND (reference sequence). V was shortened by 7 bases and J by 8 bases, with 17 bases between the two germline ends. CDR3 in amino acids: CASTLGGWVEKLFF. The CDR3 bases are TGTGCCAGTACCTTGGGGGGTTGGGTCGAAAAACTGTTTTTT.

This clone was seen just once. The DNA of the CDR3 is TGTGCCAGCAGCGTAGATCTTAGGGGGGGCGAGCAGTACTTC. It translates to CASSVDLRGGEQYF. This sequence joins TRBV9 and TRBJ2-7; D is perhaps TRBD2 (7 bases). This CDR3 is built from 14 residues. The V end lost 0 bases, the J end lost 6 bases, and 13 bases lay between the germline ends. From germline, CDR1 is SGDLS and CDR2 YYNGEE.

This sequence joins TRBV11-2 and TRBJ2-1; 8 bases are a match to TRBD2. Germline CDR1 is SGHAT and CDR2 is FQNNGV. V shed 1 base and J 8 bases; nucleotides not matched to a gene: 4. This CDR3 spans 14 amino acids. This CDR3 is CASSLGLGRDEQFF. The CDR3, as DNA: TGTGCCAGCAGCTTAGGGCTCGGGAGGGATGAGCAGTTCTTC.

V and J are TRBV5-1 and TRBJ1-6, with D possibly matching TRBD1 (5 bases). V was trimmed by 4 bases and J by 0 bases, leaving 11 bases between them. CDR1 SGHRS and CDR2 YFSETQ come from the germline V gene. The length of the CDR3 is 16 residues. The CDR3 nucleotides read TGCGCCAGCAGCCCGGGCAGGGACTCCTATAATTCACCCCTCCACTTT. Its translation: CASSPGRDSYNSPLHF. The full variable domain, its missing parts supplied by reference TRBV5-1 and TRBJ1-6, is KAGVTQTPRYLIKTRGQQVTLSCSPISGHRSVSWYQQTPGQGLQFLFEYFSETQRNKGNFPGRFSGRQFSNSRSEMNVSTLELGDSALYLCASSPGRDSYNSPLHFGNGTRLTVT.

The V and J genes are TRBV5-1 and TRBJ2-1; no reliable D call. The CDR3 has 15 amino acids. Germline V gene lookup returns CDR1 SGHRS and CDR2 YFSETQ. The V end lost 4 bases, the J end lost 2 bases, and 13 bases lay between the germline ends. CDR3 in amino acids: CASSPRSDPYNEQFF. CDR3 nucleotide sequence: TGCGCCAGCAGCCCCCGGTCAGATCCCTACAATGAGCAGTTCTTC.

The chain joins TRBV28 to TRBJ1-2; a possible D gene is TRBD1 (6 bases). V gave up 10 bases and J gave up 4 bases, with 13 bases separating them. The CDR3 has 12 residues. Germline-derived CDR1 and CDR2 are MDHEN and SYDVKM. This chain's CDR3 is CATCGTPYGYTF. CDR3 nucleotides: TGTGCCACCTGCGGGACACCCTATGGCTACACCTTC.

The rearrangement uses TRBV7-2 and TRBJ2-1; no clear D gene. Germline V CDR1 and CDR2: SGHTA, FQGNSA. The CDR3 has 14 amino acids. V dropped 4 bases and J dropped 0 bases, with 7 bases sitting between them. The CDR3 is CASSSAVSYNEQFF. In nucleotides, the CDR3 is TGTGCCAGCAGCTCGGCGGTCTCCTACAATGAGCAGTTCTTC.

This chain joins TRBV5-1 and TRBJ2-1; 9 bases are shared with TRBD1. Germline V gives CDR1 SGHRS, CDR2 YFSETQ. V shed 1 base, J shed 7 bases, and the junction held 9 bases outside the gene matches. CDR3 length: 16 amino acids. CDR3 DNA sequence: TGCGCCAGCAGCTTGAGTTCCGGGACAGGGTCGAATGAGCAGTTCTTC. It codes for CASSLSSGTGSNEQFF.

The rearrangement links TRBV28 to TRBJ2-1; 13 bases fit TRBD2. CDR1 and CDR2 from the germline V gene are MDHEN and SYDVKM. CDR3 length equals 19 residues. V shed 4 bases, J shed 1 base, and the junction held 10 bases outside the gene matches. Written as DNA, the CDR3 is TGTGCCAGCAGTTCCTGGACTAGCGGGAGTCTTAGATCCTACAATGAGCAGTTCTTC. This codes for CASSSWTSGSLRSYNEQFF.

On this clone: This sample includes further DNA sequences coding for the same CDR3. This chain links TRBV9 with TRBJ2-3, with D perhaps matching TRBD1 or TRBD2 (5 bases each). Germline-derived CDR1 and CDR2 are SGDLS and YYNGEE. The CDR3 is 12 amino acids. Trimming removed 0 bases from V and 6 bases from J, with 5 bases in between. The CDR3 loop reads CASSVGGDTQYF. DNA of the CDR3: TGTGCCAGCAGCGTAGGGGGGGATACGCAGTATTTT.

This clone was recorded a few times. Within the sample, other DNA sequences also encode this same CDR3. CDR3 region: CAWSHTEAFF. The CDR3 DNA sequence: TGTGCCTGGAGCCATACTGAAGCTTTCTTT. The chain employs TRBV30 and TRBJ1-1; unclear D gene. This CDR3 is 10 amino acids long. Trimming removed 3 bases at V and 5 bases at J, with 4 bases between. Germline lookup yields CDR1 GTSNPN and CDR2 SVGIG (reference sequence).

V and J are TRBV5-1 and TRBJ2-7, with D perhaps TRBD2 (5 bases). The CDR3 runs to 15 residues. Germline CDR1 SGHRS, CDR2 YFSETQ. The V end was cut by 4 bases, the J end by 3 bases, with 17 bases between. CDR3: CASSVGGADNYEQYF. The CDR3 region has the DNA TGCGCCAGCAGCGTCGGTGGAGCGGATAACTACGAGCAGTACTTC.

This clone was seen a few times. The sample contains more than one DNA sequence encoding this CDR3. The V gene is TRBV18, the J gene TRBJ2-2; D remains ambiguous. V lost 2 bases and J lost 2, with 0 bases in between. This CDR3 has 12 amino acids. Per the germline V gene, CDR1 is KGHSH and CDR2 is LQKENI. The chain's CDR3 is CASSPNTGELFF. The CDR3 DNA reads TGTGCCAGCTCACCAAACACCGGGGAGCTGTTTTTT. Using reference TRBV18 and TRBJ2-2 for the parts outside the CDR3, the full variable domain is NAGVMQNPRHLVRRRGQEARLRCSPMKGHSHVYWYRQLPEEGLKFMVYLQKENIIDESGMPKERFSAEFPKEGPSILRIQQVVRGDSAAYFCASSPNTGELFFGEGSRLTVL.

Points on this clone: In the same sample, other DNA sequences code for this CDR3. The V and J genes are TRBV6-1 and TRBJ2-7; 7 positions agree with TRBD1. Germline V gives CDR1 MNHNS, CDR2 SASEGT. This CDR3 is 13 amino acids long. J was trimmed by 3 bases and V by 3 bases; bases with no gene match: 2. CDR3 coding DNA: TGTGCCAGCAGTGAGAACAGGGGCTACGAGCAGTACTTC. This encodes CASSENRGYEQYF.

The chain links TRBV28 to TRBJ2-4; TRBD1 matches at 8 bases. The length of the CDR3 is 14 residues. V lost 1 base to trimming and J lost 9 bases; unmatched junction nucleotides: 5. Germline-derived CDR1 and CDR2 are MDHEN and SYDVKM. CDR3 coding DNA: TGTGCCAGCAGTTTATCCAAACAGGGGGGCATTCAGTACTTC. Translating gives CASSLSKQGGIQYF.

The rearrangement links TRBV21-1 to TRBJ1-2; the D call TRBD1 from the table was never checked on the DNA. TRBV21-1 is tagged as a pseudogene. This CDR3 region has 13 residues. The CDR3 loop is CASSPTRQDGYTF. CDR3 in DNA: TGTGCCAGCAGCCCCACTCGGCAGGATGGCTACACCTTC.

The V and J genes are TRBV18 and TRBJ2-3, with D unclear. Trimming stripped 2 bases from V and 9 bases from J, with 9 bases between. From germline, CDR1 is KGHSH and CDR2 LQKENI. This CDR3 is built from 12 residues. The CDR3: CASSPGLETQYF. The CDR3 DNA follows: TGTGCCAGCTCACCAGGGCTAGAAACGCAGTATTTT.

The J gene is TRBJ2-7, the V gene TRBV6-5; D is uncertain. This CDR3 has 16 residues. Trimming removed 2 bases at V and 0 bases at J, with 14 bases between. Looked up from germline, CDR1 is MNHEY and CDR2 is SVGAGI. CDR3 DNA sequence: TGTGCCAGCAGTTACGCCACCGGGTACTACTCCTACGAGCAGTACTTC. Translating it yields CASSYATGYYSYEQYF.